This note documents a single T cell receptor (beta chain) sequence. The antigen is undetermined. This specimen belongs to a study of beta chain features in type 1 diabetes. General study results and limits: The naive, central memory and Treg TCRB repertoires looked more alike in patients than they did in healthy donors. TCRB rearrangement may or may not be influenced by HLA type; here this remained unresolved.

The V and J ends lost 5 bases and 3 bases, in that order; junction bases with no gene match: 6. CDR3 size: 15 residues. CDR1 MNHEY and CDR2 SMNVEV come from the germline V gene (reference sequence). Since all of the isolated RNA was reverse transcribed, expressed TCRB transcripts were what got sequenced. Measured with immunoSEQ multiplex PCR; TCRdb has only the in-frame clones, and not every one. The data hold 110,000 or so clones, with almost 40% observed a single time. This chain links TRBV27 with TRBJ1-5; 8 bases line up with TRBD1. Sequenced input: stem cell memory CD4+ T cells from blood. This sequence was found in a young woman in good health. The CDR3 nucleotides are TGTGCCAGCAGTACTGACAGGGGACTCAATCAGCCCCAGCATTTT. It specifies CASSTDRGLNQPQHF.